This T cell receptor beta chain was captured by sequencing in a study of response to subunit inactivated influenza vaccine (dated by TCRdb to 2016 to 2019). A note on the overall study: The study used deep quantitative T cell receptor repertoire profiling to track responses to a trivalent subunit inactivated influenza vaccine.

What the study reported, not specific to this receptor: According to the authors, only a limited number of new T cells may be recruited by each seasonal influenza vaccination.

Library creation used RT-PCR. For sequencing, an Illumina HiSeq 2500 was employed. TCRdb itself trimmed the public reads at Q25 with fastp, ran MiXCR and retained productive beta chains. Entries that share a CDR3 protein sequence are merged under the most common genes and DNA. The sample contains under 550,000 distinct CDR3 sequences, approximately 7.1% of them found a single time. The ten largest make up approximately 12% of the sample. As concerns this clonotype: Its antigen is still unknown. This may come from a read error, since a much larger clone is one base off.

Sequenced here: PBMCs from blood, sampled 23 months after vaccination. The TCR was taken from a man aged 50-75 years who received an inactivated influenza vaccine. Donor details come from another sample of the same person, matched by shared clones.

DNA sequence: TGCTGTGCTAGCGGGTTAAGACAGTCTAGCTCCTACGAGCAGTACTTC. It translates to CCASGLRQSSSYEQYF. The chain is encoded by TRBV20-1 joined to TRBJ2-7, with TRBD2 matching 8 junction bases. From the cysteine through the phenylalanine, the CDR3 covers 16 amino acids. The CDR3 DNA has 48 bases and is translated from base 1. The germline V gene (reference sequence) specifies DFQATT as CDR1 and SNEGSKA as CDR2.